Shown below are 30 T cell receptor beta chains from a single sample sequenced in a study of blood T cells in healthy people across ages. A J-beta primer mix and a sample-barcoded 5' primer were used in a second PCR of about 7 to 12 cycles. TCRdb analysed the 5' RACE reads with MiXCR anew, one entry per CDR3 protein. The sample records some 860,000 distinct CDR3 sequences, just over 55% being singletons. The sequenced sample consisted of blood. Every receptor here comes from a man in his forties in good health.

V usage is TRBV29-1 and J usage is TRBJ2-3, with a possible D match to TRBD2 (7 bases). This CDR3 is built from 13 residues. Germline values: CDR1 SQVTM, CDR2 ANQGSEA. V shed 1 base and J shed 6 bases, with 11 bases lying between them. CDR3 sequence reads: CSVEVGGADTQYF. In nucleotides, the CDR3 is TGCAGCGTTGAAGTGGGGGGGGCGGATACGCAGTATTTT.

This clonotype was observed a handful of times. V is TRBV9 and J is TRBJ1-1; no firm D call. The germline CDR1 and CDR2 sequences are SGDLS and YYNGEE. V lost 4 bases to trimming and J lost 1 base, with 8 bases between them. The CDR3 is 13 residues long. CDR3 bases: TGTGCCAGCAGCCATGAAGGGAACACTGAAGCTTTCTTT. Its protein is CASSHEGNTEAFF.

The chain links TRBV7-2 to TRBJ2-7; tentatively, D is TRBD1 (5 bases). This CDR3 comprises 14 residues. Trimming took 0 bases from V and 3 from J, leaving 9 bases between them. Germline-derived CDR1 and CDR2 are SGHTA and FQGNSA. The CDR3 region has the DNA TGTGCCAGCAGCTTAGCGCCAGGGAACTACGAGCAGTACTTC. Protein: CASSLAPGNYEQYF.

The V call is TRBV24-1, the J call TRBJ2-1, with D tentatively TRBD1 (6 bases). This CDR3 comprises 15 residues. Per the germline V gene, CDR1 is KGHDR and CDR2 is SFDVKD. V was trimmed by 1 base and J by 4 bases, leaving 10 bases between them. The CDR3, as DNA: TGTGCCACCAGTGATTTCGGGACACCATACAATGAGCAGTTCTTC. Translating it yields CATSDFGTPYNEQFF.

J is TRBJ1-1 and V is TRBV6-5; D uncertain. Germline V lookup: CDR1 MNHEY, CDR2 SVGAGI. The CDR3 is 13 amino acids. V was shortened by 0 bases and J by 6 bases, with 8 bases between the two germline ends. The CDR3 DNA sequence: TGTGCCAGCAGTTACTCGATGGTCGCTGAAGCTTTCTTT. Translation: CASSYSMVAEAFF.

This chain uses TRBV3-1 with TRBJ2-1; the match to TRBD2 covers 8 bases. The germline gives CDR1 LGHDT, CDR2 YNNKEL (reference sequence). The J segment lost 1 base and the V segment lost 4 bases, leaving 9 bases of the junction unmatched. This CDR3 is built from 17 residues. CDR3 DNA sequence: TGTGCCAGCAGCCCTTTAGGGGCTAGCGGGTCCTACAATGAGCAGTTCTTC. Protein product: CASSPLGASGSYNEQFF.

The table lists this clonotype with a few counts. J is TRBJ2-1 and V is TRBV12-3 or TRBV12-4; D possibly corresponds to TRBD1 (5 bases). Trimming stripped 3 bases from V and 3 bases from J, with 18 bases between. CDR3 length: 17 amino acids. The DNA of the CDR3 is TGTGCCAGCAGTTTTTTCCTTAGGCAGGGATACTACAATGAGCAGTTCTTC. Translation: CASSFFLRQGYYNEQFF.

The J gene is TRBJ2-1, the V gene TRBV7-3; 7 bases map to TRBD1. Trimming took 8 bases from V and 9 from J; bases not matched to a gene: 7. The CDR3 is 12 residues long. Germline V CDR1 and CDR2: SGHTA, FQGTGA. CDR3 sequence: CASGYRGGEQFF. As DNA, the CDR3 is TGTGCCAGCGGCTACAGGGGCGGTGAGCAGTTCTTC.

CDR3 sequence (DNA): TGTGCCAGCAAGGGCTTGGTAGGGAGCGGAACAGATACGCAGTATTTT. Amino acid sequence: CASKGLVGSGTDTQYF. This chain uses TRBV27 with TRBJ2-3; D possibly corresponds to TRBD2 (5 bases). This CDR3 spans 16 amino acids. Per germline, CDR1 MNHEY and CDR2 SMNVEV (reference sequence). Trimming left V 7 bases short and J 3 bases short, with 20 bases between.

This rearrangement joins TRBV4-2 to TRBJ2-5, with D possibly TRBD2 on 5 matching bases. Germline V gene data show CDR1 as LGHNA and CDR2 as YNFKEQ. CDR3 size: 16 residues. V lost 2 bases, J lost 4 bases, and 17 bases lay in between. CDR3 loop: CASSQRGLPEGETQYF. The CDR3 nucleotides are TGTGCCAGCAGCCAACGCGGCCTGCCCGAGGGAGAGACCCAGTACTTC.

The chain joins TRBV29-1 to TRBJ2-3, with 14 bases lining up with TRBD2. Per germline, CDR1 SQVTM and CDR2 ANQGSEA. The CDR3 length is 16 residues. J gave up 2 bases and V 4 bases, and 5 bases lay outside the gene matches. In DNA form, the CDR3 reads TGCAGCGTTGTAGGGACTAGCGGGAGAAACACAGATACGCAGTATTTT. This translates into CSVVGTSGRNTDTQYF.

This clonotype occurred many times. CDR3 in DNA: TGTGCCAGCAGTCTGTTAGCGGGAGTTCCCCCCACAGATACGCAGTATTTT. This codes for CASSLLAGVPPTDTQYF. The chain joins TRBV7-2 to TRBJ2-3, with 9 bases lining up with TRBD2. The CDR3 runs 17 residues. With V trimmed by 6 bases and J by 2 bases, 12 bases remained unmatched. CDR1 and CDR2 from the germline V gene are SGHTA and FQGNSA.

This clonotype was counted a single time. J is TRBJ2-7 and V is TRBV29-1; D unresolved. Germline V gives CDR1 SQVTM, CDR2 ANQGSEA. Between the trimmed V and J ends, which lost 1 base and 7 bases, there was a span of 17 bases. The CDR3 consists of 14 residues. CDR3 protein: CSVEGAQWSNEQYF. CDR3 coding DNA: TGCAGCGTTGAAGGGGCTCAATGGTCCAATGAGCAGTACTTC.

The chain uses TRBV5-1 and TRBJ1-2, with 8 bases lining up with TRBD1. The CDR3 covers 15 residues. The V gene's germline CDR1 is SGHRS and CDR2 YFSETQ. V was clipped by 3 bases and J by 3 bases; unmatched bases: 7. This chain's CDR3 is CASSSGQGIDYGYTF. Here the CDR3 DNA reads TGCGCCAGCAGCTCCGGACAGGGAATAGACTATGGCTACACCTTC.

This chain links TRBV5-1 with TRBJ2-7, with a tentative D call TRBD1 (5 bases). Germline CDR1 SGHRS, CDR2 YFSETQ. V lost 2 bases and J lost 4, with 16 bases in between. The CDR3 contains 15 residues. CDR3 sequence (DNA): TGCGCCAGCAGCTTATCAGTAGGGAAGGGGTACGAGCAGTACTTC. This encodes CASSLSVGKGYEQYF.

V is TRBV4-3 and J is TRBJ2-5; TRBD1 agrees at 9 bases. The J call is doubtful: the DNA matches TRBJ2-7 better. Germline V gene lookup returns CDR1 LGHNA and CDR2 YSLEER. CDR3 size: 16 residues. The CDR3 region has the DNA TGCGCCAGCAGCCTCCAACAGACAGGGGGGGCCTACGAGCAGTACTTC. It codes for CASSLQQTGGAYEQYF.

The CDR3 nucleotides read TGTGCCAGCAGCTGGAGCGGGGGGTCCACTATTCTCTACAATGAGCAGTTCTTC. It codes for CASSWSGGSTILYNEQFF. The chain combines TRBV11-2 with TRBJ2-1; 9 bases agree with TRBD2. Trimming cost V 4 bases and J 3 bases; bases outside gene matches: 13. From germline, CDR1 is SGHAT and CDR2 FQNNGV. This CDR3 comprises 18 residues.

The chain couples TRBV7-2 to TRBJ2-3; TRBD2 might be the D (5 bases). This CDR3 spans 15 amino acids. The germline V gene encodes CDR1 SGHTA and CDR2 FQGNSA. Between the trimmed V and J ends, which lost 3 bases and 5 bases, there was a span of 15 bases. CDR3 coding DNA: TGTGCCAGCAGCTTGGTTTCGGGAAACCGAGATACGCAGTATTTT. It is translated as CASSLVSGNRDTQYF.

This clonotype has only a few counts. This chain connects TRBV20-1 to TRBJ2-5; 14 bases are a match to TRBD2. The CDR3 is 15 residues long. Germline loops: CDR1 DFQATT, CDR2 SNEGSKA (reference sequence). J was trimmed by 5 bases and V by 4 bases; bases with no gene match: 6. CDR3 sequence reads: CSATGTSGSFETQYF. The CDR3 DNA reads TGCAGTGCTACTGGGACTAGCGGGAGTTTTGAGACCCAGTACTTC.

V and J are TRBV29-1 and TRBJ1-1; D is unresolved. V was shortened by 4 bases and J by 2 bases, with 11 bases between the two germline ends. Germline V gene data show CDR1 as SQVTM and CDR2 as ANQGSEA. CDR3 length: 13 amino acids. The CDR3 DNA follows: TGCAGCGTTGCTCACAATCTAAACACTGAAGCTTTCTTT. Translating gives CSVAHNLNTEAFF.

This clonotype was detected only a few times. CDR3 protein: CASSQGVQGTQYF. In DNA form, the CDR3 reads TGCGCCAGCAGCCAAGGGGTTCAGGGTACGCAGTATTTT. V usage is TRBV4-1 and J usage is TRBJ2-3, with a tentative D call TRBD1 (5 bases). Germline V gene sequence: CDR1 MGHRA, CDR2 YSYEKL. V was shortened by 1 base and J by 8 bases, with 10 bases between the two germline ends. The CDR3 consists of 13 residues.

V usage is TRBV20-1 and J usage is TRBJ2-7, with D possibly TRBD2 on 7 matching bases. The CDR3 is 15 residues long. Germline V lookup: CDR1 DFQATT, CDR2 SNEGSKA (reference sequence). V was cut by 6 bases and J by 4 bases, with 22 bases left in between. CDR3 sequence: CSAQGGGASGYEQYF. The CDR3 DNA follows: TGCAGTGCCCAAGGGGGGGGCGCTAGCGGATACGAGCAGTACTTC.

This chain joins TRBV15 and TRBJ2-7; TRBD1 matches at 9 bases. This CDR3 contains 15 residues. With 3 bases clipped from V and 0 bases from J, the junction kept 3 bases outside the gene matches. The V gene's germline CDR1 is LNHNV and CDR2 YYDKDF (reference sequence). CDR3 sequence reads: CATSRDRGFSYEQYF. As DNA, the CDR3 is TGTGCCACCAGCAGGGACAGGGGATTCTCCTACGAGCAGTACTTC.

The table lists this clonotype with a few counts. CDR3 in amino acids: CASSQLTPLGTDTQYF. The CDR3 DNA is TGTGCCAGCAGCCAACTGACTCCTCTTGGCACAGATACGCAGTATTTT. This chain connects TRBV3-1 to TRBJ2-3; D ambiguous. The V end lost 2 bases, the J end lost 1 base, and 13 bases lay between the germline ends. This CDR3 is 16 amino acids long. CDR1 and CDR2 (germline): LGHDT, YNNKEL (reference sequence).

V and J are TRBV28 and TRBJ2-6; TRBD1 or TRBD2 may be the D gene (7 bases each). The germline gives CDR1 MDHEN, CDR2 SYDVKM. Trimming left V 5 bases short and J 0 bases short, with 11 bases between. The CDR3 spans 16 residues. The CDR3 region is CASSIRGGSGANVLTF. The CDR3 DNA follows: TGTGCCAGCAGTATCAGGGGGGGCTCTGGGGCCAACGTCCTGACTTTC. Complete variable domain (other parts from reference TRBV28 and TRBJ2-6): DVKVTQSSRYLVKRTGEKVFLECVQDMDHENMFWYRQDPGLGLRLIYFSYDVKMKEKGDIPEGYSVSREKKERFSLILESASTNQTSMYLCASSIRGGSGANVLTFGAGSRLTVL.

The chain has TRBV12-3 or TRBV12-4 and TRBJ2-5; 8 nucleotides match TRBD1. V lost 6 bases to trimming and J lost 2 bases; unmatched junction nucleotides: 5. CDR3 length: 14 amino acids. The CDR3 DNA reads TGTGCCAGCAGGACACAGGGGGGACAAGAGACCCAGTACTTC. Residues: CASRTQGGQETQYF.

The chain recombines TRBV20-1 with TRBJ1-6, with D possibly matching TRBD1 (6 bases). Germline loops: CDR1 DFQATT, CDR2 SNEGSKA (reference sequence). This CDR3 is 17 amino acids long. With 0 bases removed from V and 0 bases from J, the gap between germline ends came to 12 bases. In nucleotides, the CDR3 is TGCAGTGCTAGAGATCCGGACAGAAGCTCCTATAATTCACCCCTCCACTTT. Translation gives CSARDPDRSSYNSPLHF.

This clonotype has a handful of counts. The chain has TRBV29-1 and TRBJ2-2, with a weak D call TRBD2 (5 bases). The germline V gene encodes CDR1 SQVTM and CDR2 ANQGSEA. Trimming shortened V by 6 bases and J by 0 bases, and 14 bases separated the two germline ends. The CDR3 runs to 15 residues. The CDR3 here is CSVNGGTPNTGELFF. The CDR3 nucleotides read TGCAGCGTGAATGGAGGAACCCCGAACACCGGGGAGCTGTTTTTT.

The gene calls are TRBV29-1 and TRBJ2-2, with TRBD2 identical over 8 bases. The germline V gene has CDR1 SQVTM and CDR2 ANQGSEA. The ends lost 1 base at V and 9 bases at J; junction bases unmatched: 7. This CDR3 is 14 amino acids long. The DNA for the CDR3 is TGCAGCGTTGAAGTCAGCGGGAGTCAATGGGAGCTGTTTTTT. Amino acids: CSVEVSGSQWELFF.

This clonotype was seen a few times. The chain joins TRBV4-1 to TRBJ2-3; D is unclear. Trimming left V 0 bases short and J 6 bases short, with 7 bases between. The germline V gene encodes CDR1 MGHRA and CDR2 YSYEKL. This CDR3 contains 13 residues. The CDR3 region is CASSQDRWDTQYF. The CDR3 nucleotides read TGCGCCAGCAGCCAAGATCGATGGGATACGCAGTATTTT.